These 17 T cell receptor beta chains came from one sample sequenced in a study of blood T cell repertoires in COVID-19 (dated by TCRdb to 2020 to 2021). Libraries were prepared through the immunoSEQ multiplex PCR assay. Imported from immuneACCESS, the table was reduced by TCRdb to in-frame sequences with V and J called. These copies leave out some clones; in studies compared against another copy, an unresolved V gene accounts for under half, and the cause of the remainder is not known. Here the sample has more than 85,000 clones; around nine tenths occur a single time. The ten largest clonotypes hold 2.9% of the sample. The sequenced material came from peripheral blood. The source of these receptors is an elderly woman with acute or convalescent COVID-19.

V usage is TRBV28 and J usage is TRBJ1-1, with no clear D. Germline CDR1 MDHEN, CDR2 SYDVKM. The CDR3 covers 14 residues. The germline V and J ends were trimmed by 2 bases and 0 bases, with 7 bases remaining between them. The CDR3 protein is CASSLIQVNTEAFF. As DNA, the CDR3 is TGTGCCAGCAGTTTAATTCAGGTGAACACTGAAGCTTTCTTT. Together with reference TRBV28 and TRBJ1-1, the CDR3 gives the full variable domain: DVKVTQSSRYLVKRTGEKVFLECVQDMDHENMFWYRQDPGLGLRLIYFSYDVKMKEKGDIPEGYSVSREKKERFSLILESASTNQTSMYLCASSLIQVNTEAFFGQGTRLTVV.

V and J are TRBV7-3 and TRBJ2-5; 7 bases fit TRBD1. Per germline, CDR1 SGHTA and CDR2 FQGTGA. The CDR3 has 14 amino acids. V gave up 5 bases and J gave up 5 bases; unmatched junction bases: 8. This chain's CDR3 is CASSPDRVGETQYF. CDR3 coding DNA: TGTGCCAGCAGCCCAGACAGGGTCGGGGAGACCCAGTACTTC.

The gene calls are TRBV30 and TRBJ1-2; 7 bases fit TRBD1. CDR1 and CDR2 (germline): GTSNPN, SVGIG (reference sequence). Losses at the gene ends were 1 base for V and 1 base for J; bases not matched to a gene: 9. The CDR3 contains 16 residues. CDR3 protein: CAWSGPGQSINYGYTF. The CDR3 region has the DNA TGTGCCTGGAGTGGACCGGGACAGAGCATTAACTATGGCTACACCTTC. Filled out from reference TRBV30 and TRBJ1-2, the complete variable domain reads SQTIHQWPATLVQPVGSPLSLECTVEGTSNPNLYWYRQAAGRGLQLLFYSVGIGQISSEVPQNLSASRPQDRQFILSSKKLLLSDSGFYLCAWSGPGQSINYGYTFGSGTRLTVV.

This CDR3 reads CASSFVAGTYEQYF. In nucleotides, the CDR3 is TGTGCCAGCAGCTTTGTAGCGGGCACATACGAGCAGTACTTC. V and J are TRBV7-2 and TRBJ2-7; 7 bases agree with TRBD2. Germline CDR1 reads SGHTA; CDR2 reads FQGNSA. The CDR3 totals 14 residues. Trimming removed 3 bases from V and 4 bases from J; junction bases left unmatched: 6. Full variable domain (rest looked up from reference TRBV7-2 and TRBJ2-7): GAGVSQSPSNKVTEKGKDVELRCDPISGHTALYWYRQSLGQGLEFLIYFQGNSAPDKSGLPSDRFSAERTGGSVSTLTIQRTQQEDSAVYLCASSFVAGTYEQYFGPGTRLTVT.

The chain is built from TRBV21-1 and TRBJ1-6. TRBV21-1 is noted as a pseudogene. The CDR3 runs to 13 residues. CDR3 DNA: TGTGCCAGCAGCAAAGCCCGGGAGTCACCCCTCCACTTT. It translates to CASSKARESPLHF.

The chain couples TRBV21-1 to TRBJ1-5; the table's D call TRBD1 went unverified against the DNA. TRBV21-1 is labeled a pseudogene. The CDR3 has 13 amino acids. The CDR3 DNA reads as TGTGCCAGCAGCAAGATTTGGGCCCGGCCCCAGCATTTT. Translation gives CASSKIWARPQHF.

CDR3 nucleotide sequence: TGTGCCAGCTCACCACCGGGACAGGGGTCAGATACGCAGTATTTT. This codes for CASSPPGQGSDTQYF. V gene TRBV18 combines with J gene TRBJ2-3; 10 bases match TRBD1. The CDR3 has 15 residues. Germline loops: CDR1 KGHSH, CDR2 LQKENI. V gave up 0 bases and J gave up 4 bases; unmatched junction bases: 1.

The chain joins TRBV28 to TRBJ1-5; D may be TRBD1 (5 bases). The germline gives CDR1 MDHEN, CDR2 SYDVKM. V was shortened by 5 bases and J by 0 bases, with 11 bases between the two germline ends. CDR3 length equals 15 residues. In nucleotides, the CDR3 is TGTGCCAGCAGTCTAGCGAGGGGTAGCAATCAGCCCCAGCATTTT. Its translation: CASSLARGSNQPQHF. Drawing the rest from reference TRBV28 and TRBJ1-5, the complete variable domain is DVKVTQSSRYLVKRTGEKVFLECVQDMDHENMFWYRQDPGLGLRLIYFSYDVKMKEKGDIPEGYSVSREKKERFSLILESASTNQTSMYLCASSLARGSNQPQHFGDGTRLSIL.

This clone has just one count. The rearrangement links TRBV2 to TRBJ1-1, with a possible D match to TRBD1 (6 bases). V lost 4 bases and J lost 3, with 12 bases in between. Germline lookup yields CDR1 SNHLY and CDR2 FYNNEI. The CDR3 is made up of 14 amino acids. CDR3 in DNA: TGTGCCAGCAGTGGAGTAGGGGGGGACACTGAAGCTTTCTTT. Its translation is CASSGVGGDTEAFF.

The CDR3: CASSYQQGPAFF. CDR3 in DNA: TGTGCCAGCAGCTACCAACAGGGGCCAGCTTTCTTT. The J gene is TRBJ1-1, the V gene TRBV7-3; 7 bases match TRBD1. The germline CDR1 and CDR2 sequences are SGHTA and FQGTGA. Trimming cost V 4 bases and J 10 bases; bases outside gene matches: 6. This CDR3 contains 12 residues. The full variable domain, in which reference TRBV7-3 and TRBJ1-1 provide the parts outside the CDR3, is GAGVSQTPSNKVTEKGKYVELRCDPISGHTALYWYRQSLGQGPEFLIYFQGTGAADDSGLPNDRFFAVRPEGSVSTLKIQRTERGDSAVYLCASSYQQGPAFFGQGTRLTVV.

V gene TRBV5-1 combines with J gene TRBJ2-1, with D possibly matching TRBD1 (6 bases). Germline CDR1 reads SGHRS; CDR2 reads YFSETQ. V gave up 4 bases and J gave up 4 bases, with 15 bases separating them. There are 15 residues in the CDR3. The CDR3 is CASSLGQILYNEQFF. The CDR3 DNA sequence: TGCGCCAGCAGCCTTGGACAGATCCTATACAATGAGCAGTTCTTC.

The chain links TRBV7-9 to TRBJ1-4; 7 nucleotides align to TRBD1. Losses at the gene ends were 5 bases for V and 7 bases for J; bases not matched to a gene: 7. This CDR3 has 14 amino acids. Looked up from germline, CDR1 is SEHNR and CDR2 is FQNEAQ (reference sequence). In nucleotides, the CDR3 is TGTGCCAGCAGCCCTCAGCAGGGGGTTGAAAAACTGTTTTTT. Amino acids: CASSPQQGVEKLFF.

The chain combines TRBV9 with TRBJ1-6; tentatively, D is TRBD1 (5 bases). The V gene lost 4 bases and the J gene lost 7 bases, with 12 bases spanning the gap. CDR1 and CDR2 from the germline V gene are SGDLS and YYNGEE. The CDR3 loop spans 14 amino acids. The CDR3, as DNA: TGTGCCAGCAGCACCCGACAGCAAAATTCACCCCTCCACTTT. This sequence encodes CASSTRQQNSPLHF.

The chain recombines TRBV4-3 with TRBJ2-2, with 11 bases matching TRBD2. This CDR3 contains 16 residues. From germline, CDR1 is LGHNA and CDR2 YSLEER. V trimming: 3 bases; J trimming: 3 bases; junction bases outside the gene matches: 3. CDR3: CASSHVAGGDTGELFF. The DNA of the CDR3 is TGCGCCAGCAGCCATGTAGCGGGAGGGGACACCGGGGAGCTGTTTTTT.

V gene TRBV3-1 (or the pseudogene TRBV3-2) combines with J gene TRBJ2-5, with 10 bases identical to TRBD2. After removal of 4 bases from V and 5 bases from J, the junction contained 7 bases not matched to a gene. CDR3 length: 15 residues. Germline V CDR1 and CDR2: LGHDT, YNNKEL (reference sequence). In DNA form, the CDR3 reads TGTGCCAGCAGCCTCAAAGCGGGAGGGGGGGAGACCCAGTACTTC. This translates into CASSLKAGGGETQYF.

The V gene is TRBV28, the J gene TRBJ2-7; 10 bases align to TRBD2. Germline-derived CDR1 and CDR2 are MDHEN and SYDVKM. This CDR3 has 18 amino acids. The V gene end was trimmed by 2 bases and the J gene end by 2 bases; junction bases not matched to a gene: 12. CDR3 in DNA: TGTGCCAGCAGTTTAAAAAGGACTAGCGGTCCCCGGCCCTACGAGCAGTACTTC. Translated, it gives CASSLKRTSGPRPYEQYF.

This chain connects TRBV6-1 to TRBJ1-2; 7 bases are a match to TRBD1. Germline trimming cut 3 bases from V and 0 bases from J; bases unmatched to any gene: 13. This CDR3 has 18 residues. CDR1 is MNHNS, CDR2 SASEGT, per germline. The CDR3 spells CASSDQRRTGRTNYGYTF. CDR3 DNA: TGTGCCAGCAGTGATCAAAGAAGGACAGGACGGACTAACTATGGCTACACCTTC.